A selection of T cell receptor beta chains follows, all from one sample in a study of cytomegalovirus exposure and HLA in healthy donors. Repertoires were generated with immunoSEQ multiplex PCR, while TCRdb's copy carries only in-frame clones and drops some. The sample records 95,000 to 150,000 clones, 65% to 90% being singletons. Sample: PBMCs. The receptor set was obtained from a man aged 25 to 40 in good health and CMV-seronegative. Both conserved end residues are part of each CDR3. Fields, in order: V gene, clone size, J gene, D gene, CDR3 DNA, CDR3 protein. The D gene is left open where the match is weak. The size entry is marked missing in some rows and otherwise reads once, few, many or a size class.

TRBV6-1,-,TRBJ2-1,-,TGTGCCAGCAGGCACAACAGGGTTGGCAATGAGCAGTTCTTC,CASRHNRVGNEQFF
TRBV7-8,-,TRBJ1-1,-,TGTGCCAGCAGCTTAGTCAGGGACACTGAAGCTTTCTTT,CASSLVRDTEAFF
TRBV2,few,TRBJ2-7,TRBD1,TGTGCCAGCAGTGAACATCAGGGACAGGGCTCTCGAGAGCAGTACTTC,CASSEHQGQGSREQYF
TRBV2,-,TRBJ2-1,TRBD2,TGTGCCAGCAGTCCCGGGACTAGCGGGGGGGTTGAGCAGTTCTTC,CASSPGTSGGVEQFF
TRBV9,few,TRBJ2-3,-,TGTGCCAGCAGCGTAGTAGAAGGAGGACTACCTCTTCGCACAGATACGCAGTATTTT,CASSVVEGGLPLRTDTQYF
TRBV5-4,-,TRBJ2-2,-,TGTGCCAGCAGCTCGGGGGGCATTACAACCGGGGAGCTGTTTTTT,CASSSGGITTGELFF
TRBV5-1,-,TRBJ1-4,TRBD1,TGCGCCAGCAAATTATCCGGGACAGAAAATGAAAAACTGTTTTTT,CASKLSGTENEKLFF
TRBV28,-,TRBJ2-5,TRBD2,TGTGCCAGCCTTCGTTATTTAGCGGGGGGGGAGACCCAGTACTTC,CASLRYLAGGETQYF
TRBV20-1,-,TRBJ2-5,-,TGCAGTGCAGGGGGGGCGGAGACCCAGTACTTC,CSAGGAETQYF
TRBV6-5,-,TRBJ2-7,-,TGTGCCAGCAGTTACGATAGGGGCTACGAGCAGTACTTC,CASSYDRGYEQYF
TRBV6-5,-,TRBJ2-7,-,TGTGCCAGCAGTTACTCAGGGAGCTCCTACGAGCAGTACTTC,CASSYSGSSYEQYF
TRBV5-1,once,TRBJ1-4,-,TGCGCCAGCAGCGTACAGGATGCAACTAATGAAAAACTGTTTTTT,CASSVQDATNEKLFF
TRBV2,-,TRBJ1-5,TRBD1,TGTGCCAGCAGTACAGGGGCGGCTAGCAATCAGCCCCAGCATTTT,CASSTGAASNQPQHF
TRBV19,-,TRBJ2-1,TRBD1,TGTGCCAGTAGTTCACGACAGGGAAGATCCTACAATGAGCAGTTCTTC,CASSSRQGRSYNEQFF
TRBV27,-,TRBJ2-7,TRBD1,TGTGCCAGCAGTTTCCAGGGGGTGGACGAGCAGTACTTC,CASSFQGVDEQYF
TRBV10-3,-,TRBJ1-2,TRBD1,TGTGCCATCAAGACAGGGGAAGGCTACACCTTC,CAIKTGEGYTF
TRBV5-1,-,TRBJ2-7,TRBD1,TGCGCCAGCAGCCACGGACAGGGGGCCACCTACGAGCAGTACTTC,CASSHGQGATYEQYF
TRBV4-1,-,TRBJ2-6,TRBD1,TGCGCCAGCAGGTCGGCCGGGACAGGGAGCTCTGGGGCCAACGGCCTGACTTTC,CASRSAGTGSSGANGLTF
TRBV5-1,-,TRBJ2-7,-,TGCGCCAGCAAGCAGAAGGCGGCATACGAGCAGTACTTC,CASKQKAAYEQYF
TRBV7-2,-,TRBJ2-2,-,TGTGCCAGCAGCCTACTAAGCGGGCAGGGCGGGGAGCTGTTTTTT,CASSLLSGQGGELFF
TRBV7-6,-,TRBJ1-1,-,TGTGCCAGCAGCTTTCAGGGAATGAACACTGAAGCTTTCTTT,CASSFQGMNTEAFF
TRBV7-6,-,TRBJ1-4,TRBD1,TGTGCCAGCAGCCGGGACAGGGAGAATGAAAAACTGTTTTTT,CASSRDRENEKLFF
TRBV4-1,-,TRBJ1-2,-,TGCGCCAGCAGCGTACTAGCGGTGAACTATGGCTACACCTTC,CASSVLAVNYGYTF
TRBV5-1,-,TRBJ2-6,-,TGCGCCAGCAGTCCGGCGGCAACCTCTGGGGCCAACGTCCTGACTTTC,CASSPAATSGANVLTF
TRBV6-5,-,TRBJ1-2,TRBD1,TGTGCCAGCAGTAATACAGGGGGGGTCCCTTATGGCTACACCTTC,CASSNTGGVPYGYTF
TRBV28,once,TRBJ2-7,-,TGTGCAAGTTCCAGGGCCGAAGTCTACGAGCAGTACTTC,CASSRAEVYEQYF
TRBV5-4,-,TRBJ2-3,TRBD2,TGTGCCAGCAGCTCGGTAGCGGGGGGCCTCACAGATACGCAGTATTTT,CASSSVAGGLTDTQYF
TRBV14,-,TRBJ1-6,TRBD1,TGTGCCAGCAGCCGATCCGGACAGGGCAACAGTTCACCCCTCCACTTT,CASSRSGQGNSSPLHF